This T cell receptor beta chain is from a study of control samples from healthy donors and cancer patients (dated by TCRdb to 2019 to 2021). On this clone itself: The clone's antigen remains unknown. Per-base quality was not reported, and no clone a single base away is much larger than it.

Spanning cysteine to phenylalanine, the CDR3 consists of 17 amino acids. Only the CDR3 part of the read is kept: 51 bases, read in frame from the first base. CDR1 and CDR2 (SGHVS, FNYEAQ) derive from the germline V gene. V is pruned by 5 bases and J by 4 bases, leaving 13 bases of the junction without a gene match. Preparation of the library involved the immunoSEQ multiplex PCR assay. TCRdb stores this immuneACCESS table with in-frame sequences only. Part of the clones is absent; in the studies checked, under half of the shortfall reflects unresolved V genes, and no reason is known for the rest. Within this sample are around 84,000 clones, with 90% to 95% of them counted one time only. The ten largest account for about a sixth of the sample.

The rearranged segments are TRBV7-6 and TRBJ2-1; 8 middle bases align to TRBD1. Sequences were obtained from blood. The clonotype originates from a man aged 25-45 years in good health. The CDR3 region reads CASSPDRGSALYNEQFF. The sequence in DNA is TGTGCCAGCAGCCCCGACAGGGGTTCCGCCTTATACAATGAGCAGTTCTTC.